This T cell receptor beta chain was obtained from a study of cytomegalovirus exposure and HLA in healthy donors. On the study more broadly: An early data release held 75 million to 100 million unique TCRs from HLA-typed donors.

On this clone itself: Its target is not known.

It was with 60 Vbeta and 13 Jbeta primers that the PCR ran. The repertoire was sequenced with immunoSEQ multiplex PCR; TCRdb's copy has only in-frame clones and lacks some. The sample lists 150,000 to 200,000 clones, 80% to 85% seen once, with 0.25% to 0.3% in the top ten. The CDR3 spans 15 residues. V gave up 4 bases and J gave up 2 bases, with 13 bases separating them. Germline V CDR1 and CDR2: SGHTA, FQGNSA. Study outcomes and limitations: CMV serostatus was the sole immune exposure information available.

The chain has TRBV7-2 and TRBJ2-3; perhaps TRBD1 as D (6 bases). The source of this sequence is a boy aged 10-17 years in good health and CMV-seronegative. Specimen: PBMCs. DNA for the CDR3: TGTGCCAGCAGCTCAGGACAGTTTTTCACAGATACGCAGTATTTT. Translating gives CASSSGQFFTDTQYF. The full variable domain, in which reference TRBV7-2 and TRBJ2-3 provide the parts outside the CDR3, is GAGVSQSPSNKVTEKGKDVELRCDPISGHTALYWYRQSLGQGLEFLIYFQGNSAPDKSGLPSDRFSAERTGGSVSTLTIQRTQQEDSAVYLCASSSGQFFTDTQYFGPGTRLTVL.